This paragraph reports one TCR beta chain. The antigen remains unidentified. Clones were sequenced by immunoSEQ multiplex PCR, and TCRdb holds only the in-frame ones, with some missing. The sample carries roughly 68,000 clones, about 88% recorded once. CDR3 length: 15 amino acids. Germline V gene data show CDR1 as LGHNA and CDR2 as YSLEER. The V end lost 0 bases, the J end lost 3 bases, and 11 bases lay between the germline ends. The sample originates from a study of OX40 agonist ivuxolimab in advanced cancers. Whole-study context: Anti-PD-1, anti-PD-L1 or anti-CTLA-4 therapy given earlier was allowed, and approximately 40% had some. The study, taken as a whole, reports: Among the lowest levels of clonal expansion were found in partial responders at 0.1-3.0 mg/kg. Clones of CD4+ and CD8+ blood T cells grew by week 6 at doses of 0.1 to 3.0 mg/kg. Nonresponders included some who also had low normalized T-cell clonal expansion.

The chain joins TRBV4-3 to TRBJ1-2, with unresolved D. The source is an adult with an advanced solid tumor such as melanoma, head and neck, liver or kidney cancer. The sample in question was CD4+ or CD8+ T cells sorted from blood, obtained in a trial of the OX40 agonist ivuxolimab. The CDR3 bases are TGCGCCAGCAGCCAAGATCTGTTTACAGACTATGGCTACACCTTC. Protein: CASSQDLFTDYGYTF.